The TCR beta chain described here comes from a study of T cells in Graves' hyperthyroidism and ophthalmopathy. Overall study results and limits: Clonotypes that were expanded in thyroid above 0.001 mostly appeared in blood too. The model's output predicted ophthalmopathy at a median of roughly 6.9 months prior to onset.

In this sample, this clonotype turned up many times. The target antigen is unknown. TCR beta CDR3 sequences were amplified from RNA transcripts. The HTBI primer set drove a first-round RT-PCR of the TCR CDR3. One entry per CDR3 protein, called by TCRdb with MiXCR from the multiplex PCR reads. There are 600,000 to 700,000 distinct CDR3 sequences in the sample; roughly 46% occur only once, and under 8% lies in the top ten. The CDR3 loop spans 13 amino acids. The germline V and J ends were trimmed by 5 bases and 13 bases, with 15 bases remaining between them. The germline CDR1 and CDR2 sequences are SEHNR and FQNEAQ (reference sequence). Uncontrolled infection, other autoimmune disease, pregnancy or lactation excluded patients. Diagnosing involved the use of clinical symptoms, serum thyroxine and TRAb, thyroid ultrasound and orbital computed tomography.

The TCR sequence derives from an adult man with Graves' disease, either hyperthyroidism or ophthalmopathy (not recorded which). Sequences were obtained from peripheral blood or thyroid tissue (not recorded which). The chain recombines TRBV7-9 with TRBJ1-6, with D maybe TRBD1 (5 bases). This chain's CDR3 is CASSPDGTWPLHF. CDR3 DNA: TGTGCCAGCAGCCCGGACGGGACGTGGCCCCTCCACTTT.